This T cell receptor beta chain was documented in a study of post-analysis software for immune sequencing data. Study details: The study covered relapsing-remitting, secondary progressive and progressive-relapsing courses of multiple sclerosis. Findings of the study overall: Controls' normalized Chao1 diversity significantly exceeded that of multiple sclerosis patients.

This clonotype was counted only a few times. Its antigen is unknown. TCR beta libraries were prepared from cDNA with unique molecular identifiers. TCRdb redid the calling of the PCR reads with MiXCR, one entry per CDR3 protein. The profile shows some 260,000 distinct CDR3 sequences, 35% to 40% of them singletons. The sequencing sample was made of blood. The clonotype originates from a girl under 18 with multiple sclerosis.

The CDR3: CASTAGAGYGYTF. The DNA of the CDR3 is TGTGCCAGTACCGCGGGGGCCGGCTATGGCTACACCTTC. The chain couples TRBV19 to TRBJ1-2; tentatively, D is TRBD1 (6 bases). Germline V gene sequence: CDR1 LNHDA, CDR2 SQIVND (reference sequence). The CDR3 length is 13 residues. The ends were cut back, 7 bases at V and 4 bases at J, with 13 bases in the middle.